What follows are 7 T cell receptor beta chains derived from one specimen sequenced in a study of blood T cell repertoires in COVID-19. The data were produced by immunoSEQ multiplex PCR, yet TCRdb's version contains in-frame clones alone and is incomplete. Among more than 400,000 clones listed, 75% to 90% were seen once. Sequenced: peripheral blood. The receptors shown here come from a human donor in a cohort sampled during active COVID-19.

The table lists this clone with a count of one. Here the CDR3 DNA reads TGTGCCAGTACCGATCAAGGAGGGGTCCCTGGAAACACCATATATTTT. Amino acid sequence: CASTDQGGVPGNTIYF. The gene calls are TRBV19 and TRBJ1-3, with D tentatively TRBD1 (5 bases). Trimming left V 7 bases short and J 2 bases short, with 18 bases between. The CDR3 totals 16 residues. Germline CDR1 is LNHDA and CDR2 is SQIVND (reference sequence).

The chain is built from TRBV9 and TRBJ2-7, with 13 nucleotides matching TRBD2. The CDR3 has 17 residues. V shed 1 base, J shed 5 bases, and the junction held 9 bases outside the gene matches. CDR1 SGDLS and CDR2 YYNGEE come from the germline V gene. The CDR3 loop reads CASSVTSGRAGAHEQYF. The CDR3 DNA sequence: TGTGCCAGCAGCGTAACTAGCGGGAGGGCCGGGGCCCACGAGCAGTACTTC.

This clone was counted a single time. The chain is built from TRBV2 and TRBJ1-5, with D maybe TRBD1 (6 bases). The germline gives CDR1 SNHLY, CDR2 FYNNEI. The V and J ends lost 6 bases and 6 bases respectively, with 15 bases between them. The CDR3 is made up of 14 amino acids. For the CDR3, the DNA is TGTGCCAGCAGCATCAGGGGTAGTAGTCAGCCCCAGCATTTT. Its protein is CASSIRGSSQPQHF.

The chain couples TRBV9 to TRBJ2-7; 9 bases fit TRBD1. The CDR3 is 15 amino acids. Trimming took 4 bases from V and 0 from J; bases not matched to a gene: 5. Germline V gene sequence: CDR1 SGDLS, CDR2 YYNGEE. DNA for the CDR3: TGTGCCAGCAGCCGCCGGGACAGGGACTCCTACGAGCAGTACTTC. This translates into CASSRRDRDSYEQYF.

Written as DNA, the CDR3 is TGTGCCAGCAGCTTAAGGCAGGGGGCAGGAGAGACCCAGTACTTC. It encodes CASSLRQGAGETQYF. The chain employs TRBV11-2 and TRBJ2-5, with 8 bases identical to TRBD1. The V gene's germline CDR1 is SGHAT and CDR2 FQNNGV. V lost 2 bases, J lost 4 bases, and 6 bases stayed unmatched. The CDR3 totals 15 residues.

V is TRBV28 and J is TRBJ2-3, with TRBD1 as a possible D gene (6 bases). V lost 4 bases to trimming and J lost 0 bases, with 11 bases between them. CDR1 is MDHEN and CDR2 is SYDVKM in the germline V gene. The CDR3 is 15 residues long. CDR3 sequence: CASSYAGQSTDTQYF. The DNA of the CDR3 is TGTGCCAGCAGTTACGCCGGACAGAGCACAGATACGCAGTATTTT.

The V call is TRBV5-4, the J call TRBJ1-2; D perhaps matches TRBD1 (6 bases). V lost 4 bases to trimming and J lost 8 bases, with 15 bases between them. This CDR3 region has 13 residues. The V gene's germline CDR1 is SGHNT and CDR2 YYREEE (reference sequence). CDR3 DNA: TGTGCCAGCAGCGAACGGGGGGCCGAGGGCTACACCTTC. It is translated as CASSERGAEGYTF.